This TCR beta chain originates from a study of siplizumab effects on memory and regulatory T cells. Remarks on this clone: Its antigen is still unknown.

General observations from the study: Unstimulated subsets contained matches for only a minor fraction of alloreactive clones.

Clones were read by immunoSEQ multiplex PCR, and TCRdb kept only the in-frame ones, dropping some. The table shows approximately 84,000 clones, with roughly 94% occurring only once. The CDR3 length is 14 residues. The V end lost 4 bases, the J end lost 5 bases, and 14 bases lay between the germline ends. Germline loops: CDR1 SGHAT, CDR2 FQNNGV. This receptor was taken from a human donor in good health. The chain joins TRBV11-2 to TRBJ2-5, with D tentatively TRBD2 (5 bases). The sequenced material came from CD8+ T cells sorted from blood. The CDR3 DNA follows: TGTGCCAGCAGCTCACCCGGAGGTTACGAGACCCAGTACTTC. Translating gives CASSSPGGYETQYF.